The 3 T cell receptor beta chains given below trace back to one sample, sequenced in a study of blood T cell repertoires in COVID-19. Here immunoSEQ multiplex PCR was the method, and the copy in TCRdb shows in-frame clones only, minus some. Of about 77,000 clones listed, about 88% are singletons. What was sequenced was peripheral blood. The receptors stem from a woman of 80 years or more with active or convalescent COVID-19.

Only one count was recorded for this clone. The J gene is TRBJ2-3, the V gene TRBV5-6; 7 bases align to TRBD2. The germline CDR1 and CDR2 sequences are SGHDT and YYEEEE. The CDR3 spans 17 residues. Unmatched junction bases numbered 12, after V lost 3 bases and J lost 2 bases. In DNA, the CDR3 is TGTGCCAGCAGCTCCCTAAGGGAAGCGGGGTACACAGATACGCAGTATTTT. This gives the protein CASSSLREAGYTDTQYF.

The chain employs TRBV11-2 and TRBJ2-5; the match to TRBD2 covers 13 bases. The length of the CDR3 is 16 residues. Trimming removed 5 bases from V and 1 base from J; junction bases left unmatched: 4. Looked up from germline, CDR1 is SGHAT and CDR2 is FQNNGV. The CDR3 DNA sequence: TGTGCCAGCAGCACCCGGACTAGCGGGGGCCAAGAGACCCAGTACTTC. Translation gives CASSTRTSGGQETQYF.

This chain links TRBV6-5 with TRBJ2-5, with 9 bases lining up with TRBD1. Germline trimming cut 7 bases from V and 5 bases from J; bases unmatched to any gene: 8. CDR1 and CDR2 (germline): MNHEY, SVGAGI. The CDR3 runs to 14 residues. The CDR3 is CASIRGQGRETQYF. The DNA of the CDR3 is TGTGCCAGCATCAGGGGACAGGGACGGGAGACCCAGTACTTC.